Following are 21 T cell receptor beta chains from one sample sequenced in a study of blood T cell repertoires in COVID-19. Assay: immunoSEQ multiplex PCR; the TCRdb copy retains only in-frame clones and omits some. The sample contains 20,000 to 25,000 clones, roughly 91% of which appear only once. The source material was peripheral blood. These receptors all stem from a man aged 70 or older with acute or convalescent COVID-19.

J is TRBJ2-2 and V is TRBV29-1; 13 positions agree with TRBD2. Trimming took 5 bases from V and 5 from J; bases not matched to a gene: 5. This CDR3 spans 15 amino acids. The germline V gene has CDR1 SQVTM and CDR2 ANQGSEA. As DNA, the CDR3 is TGCAGCGTTAGCGGGACTAGCGGGAAGACCGGGGAGCTGTTTTTT. Encoded protein: CSVSGTSGKTGELFF.

V usage is TRBV7-9 and J usage is TRBJ2-7, with D maybe TRBD1 (6 bases). CDR3 length: 14 amino acids. With 2 bases removed from V and 2 bases from J, the gap between germline ends came to 10 bases. Germline V gene lookup returns CDR1 SEHNR and CDR2 FQNEAQ (reference sequence). The CDR3 reads CASSLNRDTYEQYF. CDR3 nucleotide sequence: TGTGCCAGCAGCTTAAATCGGGACACCTACGAGCAGTACTTC.

This sequence joins TRBV10-2 and TRBJ1-6; D remains unclear. The CDR3 spans 16 residues. The germline V gene has CDR1 WSHSY and CDR2 SAAADI. V dropped 4 bases and J dropped 6 bases, with 16 bases sitting between them. In DNA form, the CDR3 reads TGCGCCAGCAGTGTTATTTTATCGGGGTCTAATTCACCCCTCCACTTT. Amino acid sequence: CASSVILSGSNSPLHF.

The chain carries TRBV5-4 and TRBJ1-2; unclear D gene. V lost 2 bases and J lost 4, with 9 bases in between. Germline lookup yields CDR1 SGHNT and CDR2 YYREEE (reference sequence). CDR3 length equals 13 residues. CDR3 sequence reads: CASSFWAGYGYTF. For the CDR3, the DNA is TGTGCCAGCAGCTTCTGGGCGGGCTATGGCTACACCTTC.

The genes are TRBV6-5 and TRBJ1-6; 7 bases are a match to TRBD1. With 0 bases clipped from V and 7 bases from J, the junction kept 6 bases outside the gene matches. The CDR3 is 16 amino acids. CDR1 is MNHEY, CDR2 SVGAGI, per germline. The CDR3 protein is CASSYSIDRVNSPLHF. CDR3 sequence (DNA): TGTGCCAGCAGTTACTCGATCGACAGGGTAAATTCACCCCTCCACTTT.

This clone showed up just a few times. The V gene is TRBV7-2, the J gene TRBJ1-1, with D unclear. With 2 bases removed from V and 5 bases from J, the gap between germline ends came to 9 bases. Germline CDR1 is SGHTA and CDR2 is FQGNSA. This CDR3 is 13 amino acids long. The CDR3 spells CASSLLPWTEAFF. DNA for the CDR3: TGTGCCAGCAGCTTACTACCCTGGACTGAAGCTTTCTTT.

This rearrangement joins TRBV19 to TRBJ2-2, with 7 bases lining up with TRBD2. Germline loops: CDR1 LNHDA, CDR2 SQIVND (reference sequence). V was clipped by 3 bases and J by 4 bases; unmatched bases: 5. The CDR3 loop spans 15 amino acids. The CDR3 protein is CASSILSGTTGELFF. Here the CDR3 DNA reads TGTGCCAGTAGTATTCTAAGCGGGACCACCGGGGAGCTGTTTTTT. Full variable domain (remainder filled in from reference TRBV19 and TRBJ2-2): DGGITQSPKYLFRKEGQNVTLSCEQNLNHDAMYWYRQDPGQGLRLIYYSQIVNDFQKGDIAEGYSVSREKKESFPLTVTSAQKNPTAFYLCASSILSGTTGELFFGEGSRLTVL.

The chain recombines TRBV3-1 (or the pseudogene TRBV3-2) with TRBJ2-1; 7 bases align to TRBD1. The junction had 20 bases not matched to a gene; V was cut back by 0 bases and J by 0 bases. The CDR3 runs to 22 residues. Germline V gives CDR1 LGHDT, CDR2 YNNKEL (reference sequence). CDR3 in DNA: TGTGCCAGCAGCCAAGAGAAGGGGCGTGAAGGGGGCGGGTTCGGCTCCTACAATGAGCAGTTCTTC. It codes for CASSQEKGREGGGFGSYNEQFF.

This clone occurred once. The V and J genes are TRBV2 and TRBJ2-7; perhaps TRBD2 as D (5 bases). Germline V gives CDR1 SNHLY, CDR2 FYNNEI. This CDR3 region has 12 residues. Trimming left V 3 bases short and J 3 bases short, with 6 bases between. This chain's CDR3 is CASSESGYEQYF. The CDR3 coding sequence is TGTGCCAGCAGTGAGAGCGGCTACGAGCAGTACTTC.

The gene calls are TRBV7-9 and TRBJ2-7; 7 nucleotides align to TRBD1. Germline-derived CDR1 and CDR2 are SEHNR and FQNEAQ (reference sequence). This CDR3 is built from 19 residues. V shed 5 bases, J shed 5 bases, and the junction held 24 bases outside the gene matches. This chain's CDR3 is CASSPPGDRDYLDYDEQYF. Written as DNA, the CDR3 is TGTGCCAGCAGCCCACCCGGAGACAGGGATTACCTTGATTACGACGAGCAGTACTTC.

V usage is TRBV20-1 and J usage is TRBJ1-2; D gene unclear. CDR3 length equals 11 residues. Per the germline V gene, CDR1 is DFQATT and CDR2 is SNEGSKA (reference sequence). V lost 7 bases, J lost 4 bases, and 10 bases lay in between. The CDR3 protein is CSVSSFYGYTF. In DNA form, the CDR3 reads TGCAGTGTGTCGTCCTTCTATGGCTACACCTTC.

The rearrangement links TRBV2 to TRBJ2-3; 7 nucleotides match TRBD1. The CDR3 is 12 residues long. After removal of 5 bases from V and 6 bases from J, the junction contained 2 bases not matched to a gene. In germline, CDR1 is SNHLY, CDR2 FYNNEI. CDR3 in amino acids: CASSTGADTQYF. CDR3 DNA sequence: TGTGCCAGCAGTACAGGGGCGGATACGCAGTATTTT.

This chain uses TRBV11-2 with TRBJ1-2; D is perhaps TRBD1 (6 bases). CDR3 size: 18 residues. Germline V CDR1 and CDR2: SGHAT, FQNNGV. Trimming cost V 6 bases and J 1 base, with 24 bases left between them. The CDR3 DNA reads as TGTGCCAGCAGTAACTTCCGGGACACAGCACAAAATAACTATGGCTACACCTTC. This gives the protein CASSNFRDTAQNNYGYTF.

The chain is built from TRBV12-5 and TRBJ1-2; D not certain. In germline, CDR1 is LGHNT, CDR2 FRNRAP. V was shortened by 9 bases and J by 7 bases, with 15 bases between the two germline ends. CDR3 length: 12 amino acids. In DNA form, the CDR3 reads TGTGCTAGCCCCACGGGGAGCGTTGGCTACACCTTC. Amino acids: CASPTGSVGYTF.

The rearrangement uses TRBV10-2 and TRBJ2-1; TRBD2 aligns across 8 bases. Germline CDR1 WSHSY, CDR2 SAAADI. With V trimmed by 5 bases and J by 6 bases, 6 bases remained unmatched. The CDR3 covers 14 residues. In DNA form, the CDR3 reads TGCGCCAGCAGTCGGGGGGGCAGAGTCAATGAGCAGTTCTTC. Translated, it gives CASSRGGRVNEQFF.

The chain combines TRBV4-1 with TRBJ1-3; TRBD1 might be the D (5 bases). Germline lookup yields CDR1 MGHRA and CDR2 YSYEKL. The CDR3 contains 19 residues. The germline V and J ends were trimmed by 0 bases and 0 bases, with 18 bases remaining between them. The CDR3 reads CASSQEDGTTLFSGNTIYF. The CDR3 DNA reads as TGCGCCAGCAGCCAAGAAGATGGGACTACTCTTTTCTCTGGAAACACCATATATTTT.

This clone was counted a single time. This chain links TRBV10-3 with TRBJ2-1, with 12 positions matching TRBD2. Germline CDR1 and CDR2: ENHRY and SYGVKD. Trimming at V came to 4 bases and at J to 7 bases, leaving 2 bases not matched to a gene. The CDR3 is 14 amino acids. This CDR3 reads CAISGGLAGNEQFF. Here the CDR3 DNA reads TGTGCCATCAGTGGGGGACTAGCGGGTAATGAGCAGTTCTTC.

The CDR3 reads CAISESLFRTGVIGQPQHF. CDR3 DNA sequence: TGTGCCATCAGTGAGAGTCTCTTCCGAACAGGGGTGATTGGACAGCCCCAGCATTTT. This chain joins TRBV10-3 and TRBJ1-5; 7 bases fit TRBD1. The junction had 20 bases not matched to a gene; V was cut back by 2 bases and J by 7 bases. This CDR3 is 19 amino acids long. Per germline, CDR1 ENHRY and CDR2 SYGVKD.

V is TRBV3-1 (or the pseudogene TRBV3-2) and J is TRBJ1-3; maybe TRBD1 (6 bases). The CDR3 loop spans 14 amino acids. The V end was cut by 6 bases, the J end by 4 bases, with 13 bases between. Germline lookup yields CDR1 LGHDT and CDR2 YNNKEL (reference sequence). CDR3 loop: CASSPGQLGNTIYF. DNA for the CDR3: TGTGCCAGCAGTCCCGGACAGTTAGGAAACACCATATATTTT.

This chain joins TRBV29-1 and TRBJ2-2; 7 bases are a match to TRBD2. The V gene's germline CDR1 is SQVTM and CDR2 ANQGSEA. V shed 4 bases and J 5 bases; nucleotides not matched to a gene: 10. The CDR3 runs 15 residues. For the CDR3, the DNA is TGCAGCGTTGTCGGAGGGTCTAGCGGTACCGGGGAGCTGTTTTTT. This translates into CSVVGGSSGTGELFF.

The genes are TRBV27 and TRBJ2-2; D ambiguous. The CDR3 contains 13 residues. CDR1 is MNHEY and CDR2 is SMNVEV in the germline V gene (reference sequence). Trimming cost V 7 bases and J 2 bases, with 8 bases left between them. For the CDR3, the DNA is TGTGCCAGCACCCGGGTCAACACCGGGGAGCTGTTTTTT. This gives the protein CASTRVNTGELFF.